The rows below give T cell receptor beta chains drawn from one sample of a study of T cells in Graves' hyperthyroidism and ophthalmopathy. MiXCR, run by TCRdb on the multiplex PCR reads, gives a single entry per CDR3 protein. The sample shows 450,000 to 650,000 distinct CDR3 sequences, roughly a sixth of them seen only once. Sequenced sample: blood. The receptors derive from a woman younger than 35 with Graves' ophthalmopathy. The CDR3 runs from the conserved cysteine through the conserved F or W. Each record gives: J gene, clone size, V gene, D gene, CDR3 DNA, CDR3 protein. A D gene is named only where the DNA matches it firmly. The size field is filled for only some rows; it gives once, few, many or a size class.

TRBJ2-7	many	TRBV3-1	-	TGTGCCAGCAGCCAAGCGGAGGGCCACGAGCAGTACTTC	CASSQAEGHEQYF
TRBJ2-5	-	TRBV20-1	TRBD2	TGCAGTGCTACTCCTTTGCGGGGGGGCTTGTTAGAGACCCAGTACTTC	CSATPLRGGLLETQYF
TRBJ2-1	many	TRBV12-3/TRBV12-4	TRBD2	TGTGCCAGCAGGTTGGGACTAGCGGGCTCCTACAATGAGCAGTTCTTC	CASRLGLAGSYNEQFF
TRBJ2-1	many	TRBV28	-	TGTGCCAGCAGTTCGTACAATGAGCAGTTCTTC	CASSSYNEQFF
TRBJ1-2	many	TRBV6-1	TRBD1	TGTGCCAGCAAACGGGGACAGGGGGATTTCTATGGCTACACCTTC	CASKRGQGDFYGYTF
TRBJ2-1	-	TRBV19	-	TGTGCCAGTAGTGGGGGGGCCCGAGATGGTGAGCAGTTCTTC	CASSGGARDGEQFF
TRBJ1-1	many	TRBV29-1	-	TGCAGCGTTCCGACGGGGAACACTGAAGCTTTCTTT	CSVPTGNTEAFF
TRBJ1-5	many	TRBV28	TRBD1	TGTGCCAGCAGTTTGGGTATTACAGGGGGCTATAGCAATCAGCCCCAGCATTTT	CASSLGITGGYSNQPQHF
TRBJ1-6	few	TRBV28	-	TGTGCCAGCACCCCGACGGTCATCTATAATTCACCCCTCCACTTT	CASTPTVIYNSPLHF
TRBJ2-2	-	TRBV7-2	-	TGTGCCAGCAGCTTAGATCAGTATACCGGGGAGCTGTTTTTT	CASSLDQYTGELFF
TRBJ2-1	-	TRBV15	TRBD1	TGTGCCACCAGCAGAGTGGACAGGGACAATGAGCAGTTCTTC	CATSRVDRDNEQFF
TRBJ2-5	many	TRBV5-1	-	TGTGCCAGCAGCTTAGACGAGGAGACCCAGTACTTC	CASSLDEETQYF
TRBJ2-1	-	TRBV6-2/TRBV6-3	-	TGTGCCAGCAGTCCAGCGGACTCCTACAATGAGCAGTTCTTC	CASSPADSYNEQFF
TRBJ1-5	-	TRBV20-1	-	TGCAGTGCTAGAATCTTTCAAGGGTCCTTGGGGGGCTTTAGCAATCAGCCCCAGCATTTT	CSARIFQGSLGGFSNQPQHF
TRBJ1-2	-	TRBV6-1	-	TGTGCCAGCACCACCGACGGGGACACCTACTATGGCTACACCTTC	CASTTDGDTYYGYTF
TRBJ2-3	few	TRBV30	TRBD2	TGTGCCTGGACTGGCGGGGGGGTCGCAGATACGCAGTATTTT	CAWTGGGVADTQYF
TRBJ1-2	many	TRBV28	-	TGTGCCAGCATCCCAAGGGGCTCTGCATATGGCTACACCTTC	CASIPRGSAYGYTF
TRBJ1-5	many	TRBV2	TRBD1	TGTGCCAGCACCGCGGACAGGGGCAATCAGCCCCAGCATTTT	CASTADRGNQPQHF
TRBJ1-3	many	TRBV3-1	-	TGTGCCAGCAGCCAAGATTTGAATCCCGGAAACACCATATATTTT	CASSQDLNPGNTIYF
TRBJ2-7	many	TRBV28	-	TGTGCCAGCAGTTTTCGGCGGATCTACGAGCAGTACTTC	CASSFRRIYEQYF
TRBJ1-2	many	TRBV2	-	TGTGCCAGCGATGTTCAGGGAAACTATGGCTACACCTTC	CASDVQGNYGYTF
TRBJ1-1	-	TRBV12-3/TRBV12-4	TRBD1	TGTGCCAGCAGTACCCGGGACAGGGGATATATGAACACTGAAGCTTTCTTT	CASSTRDRGYMNTEAFF